The 2 T cell receptor beta chains below all came from one sample that was sequenced in a study of molecular identifiers for immune sequencing clone quantification. In TCRdb, the PCR reads were re-called with MiXCR into one record per CDR3 protein. This table holds some 100,000 distinct CDR3 sequences, 35% to 40% found once. Sequencing input: naive CD8+ T cells from blood, with Jurkat cell RNA spiked in. Subset meaning: FACS-sorted CD8+CD4-CCR7+CD45RA+ naive T cells. The origin of the receptors is a human donor in good health. Some libraries in this study had Jurkat cell RNA spiked in.

Comment on this clonotype: A much larger clonotype is one base distant, so this may be a read error. This chain uses TRBV2 with TRBJ1-5; unclear D gene. In germline, CDR1 is SNHLY, CDR2 FYNNEI. This CDR3 has 15 residues. The CDR3 bases are TGTGCCAGCAGTGAATGGGAGCCCACTAATCGGCCCCAGCATTTT. Amino acids: CASSEWEPTNRPQHF.

The table lists this clonotype with a few counts. The V call is TRBV9, the J call TRBJ2-7, with TRBD1 matching over 11 bases. The CDR3 sequence is 14 residues long. The germline V gene has CDR1 SGDLS and CDR2 YYNGEE. The V and J ends lost 3 bases and 6 bases, in that order; junction bases with no gene match: 5. CDR3 sequence (DNA): TGTGCCAGCAGCGCATCCGGGACAGGGGGCGAGCAGTACTTC. Translated, it gives CASSASGTGGEQYF.